The 10 T cell receptor beta chains listed next were all sequenced from one sample in a study of response to subunit inactivated influenza vaccine. MiXCR was run by TCRdb on the RT-PCR reads, yielding one entry per CDR3 protein. The sample has some 540,000 distinct CDR3 sequences, approximately 24% seen once. The same specimen was also included in a second study, on T cells expressing NK-cell markers. That investigation notes: Synthesis of TCR beta cDNA relied on 5'RACE template switching carrying UMIs.

Sequenced here: CD4+ T cells sorted from PBMCs, sampled about 12 days after vaccination. The receptors were gathered from a man aged 50-60 years who received an inactivated influenza vaccine.

This clonotype was counted between two and nine times. The chain couples TRBV3-1 to TRBJ1-2; D is unresolved. Trimming cost V 5 bases and J 8 bases, with 15 bases left between them. Germline V lookup: CDR1 LGHDT, CDR2 YNNKEL (reference sequence). The CDR3 spans 13 residues. In DNA, the CDR3 is TGTGCCAGCAGCGTCTTAGGTGATGGCGGCTACACCTTC. Protein product: CASSVLGDGGYTF.

This clonotype was observed a few times. The rearrangement links TRBV10-3 to TRBJ2-1, with 7 nucleotides matching TRBD1. Germline V CDR1 and CDR2: ENHRY, SYGVKD. Trimming at V came to 3 bases and at J to 4 bases, leaving 9 bases not matched to a gene. The CDR3 has 16 amino acids. The CDR3 loop is CAISDRDRAVYNEQFF. In DNA form, the CDR3 reads TGTGCCATCAGTGACCGCGACAGGGCCGTTTACAATGAGCAGTTCTTC.

The CDR3 here is CASSQQGWDGYTF. The CDR3 DNA reads TGTGCCAGCAGTCAACAGGGATGGGATGGCTACACCTTC. The chain employs TRBV12-3 or TRBV12-4 and TRBJ1-2, with D perhaps TRBD1 (6 bases). The CDR3 covers 13 residues. Trimming pared 5 bases from V and 6 bases from J, leaving 13 bases between.

This clonotype was counted between two and nine times. The rearrangement joins TRBV10-3 to TRBJ2-3, with TRBD2 matching over 10 bases. This CDR3 is 13 amino acids long. Unmatched junction bases numbered 9, after V lost 11 bases and J lost 7 bases. Germline values: CDR1 ENHRY, CDR2 SYGVKD. The CDR3 coding sequence is TGTGCCGCTGGTAGCGGGGGGCAAAATACGCAGTATTTT. Protein product: CAAGSGGQNTQYF.

This chain uses TRBV2 with TRBJ2-5; 8 nucleotides line up with TRBD2. The CDR3 has 15 residues. Germline V gene lookup returns CDR1 SNHLY and CDR2 FYNNEI. The junction had 7 bases not matched to a gene; V was cut back by 5 bases and J by 2 bases. The CDR3 nucleotides read TGTGCCAGCAGTTCTCCCGGGACTAGGCAAGAGACCCAGTACTTC. Translation gives CASSSPGTRQETQYF.

This clonotype was recorded a few times. This sequence joins TRBV25-1 and TRBJ2-3; the D gene is possibly TRBD1 (6 bases). CDR1 and CDR2 (germline): MGHDK, SYGVNS. Trimming shortened V by 6 bases and J by 1 base, and 14 bases separated the two germline ends. The length of the CDR3 is 15 residues. CDR3 region: CASSAYRARTDTQYF. The CDR3 DNA reads TGTGCCAGCAGCGCCTACAGGGCTCGCACAGATACGCAGTATTTT.

V and J are TRBV6-2 or TRBV6-3 and TRBJ2-7; possible D gene TRBD1, 6 bases. Germline-derived CDR1 and CDR2 are MNHEY and SVGEGT. The CDR3 length is 16 residues. Trimming cost V 4 bases and J 1 base, with 17 bases left between them. CDR3 protein: CASSWAQGSNSYEQYF. In nucleotides, the CDR3 is TGTGCCAGCAGTTGGGCCCAGGGGTCGAATTCCTACGAGCAGTACTTC.

This clonotype was seen more than once but under ten times. The chain uses TRBV19 and TRBJ2-2; D unresolved. The CDR3 is 14 amino acids. With 3 bases removed from V and 0 bases from J, the gap between germline ends came to 5 bases. CDR1 is LNHDA and CDR2 is SQIVND in the germline V gene (reference sequence). CDR3 sequence: CASSILSNTGELFF. The CDR3 DNA sequence: TGTGCCAGTAGTATCCTATCGAACACCGGGGAGCTGTTTTTT.

The chain is built from TRBV5-1 and TRBJ1-2; 9 nucleotides agree with TRBD1. Per germline, CDR1 SGHRS and CDR2 YFSETQ. Trimming at V came to 2 bases and at J to 4 bases, leaving 6 bases not matched to a gene. The CDR3 spans 15 residues. CDR3 bases: TGCGCCAGCAGCTTAGGGACAGGGAATTTCTATGGCTACACCTTC. As protein: CASSLGTGNFYGYTF.

This clonotype was recorded many times. The chain is built from TRBV7-6 and TRBJ1-3; 9 bases align to TRBD1. From germline, CDR1 is SGHVS and CDR2 FNYEAQ. V gave up 3 bases and J gave up 4 bases; unmatched junction bases: 4. The CDR3 runs to 15 residues. The CDR3 protein is CASSLEGQGGNTIYF. CDR3 sequence (DNA): TGTGCCAGCAGCTTGGAGGGACAGGGAGGAAACACCATATATTTT.